This T cell receptor beta chain appears in the sequencing data of a study of regulatory T cells in long-lasting Graves disease. Regarding time point: newly diagnosed GD, antithyroid drugs for less than 3 months. Preparation of the TCR library used RNA extracted from PBMCs. iRepertoire HTBI primers and Arm-PCR of CDR3 regions built TCR beta libraries. TCRdb re-derived calls from the multiplex PCR reads in MiXCR, one entry per CDR3 protein. The repertoire holds 560,000 or so distinct CDR3 sequences, roughly a sixth seen once, with about 11% in the top ten. Broader study findings: Researchers examined only peripheral blood and not thyroid tissue.

J was trimmed by 6 bases and V by 1 base; bases with no gene match: 9. The V gene's germline CDR1 is DFQATT and CDR2 SNEGSKA (reference sequence). The CDR3 spans 15 residues. In the case of this clonotype: Its specificity is unknown.

In addition, the sample was reused for a study of T cells in Graves' hyperthyroidism and ophthalmopathy. Per that study: Stable hyperthyroidism: no ophthalmopathy progression over 18 months of follow-up. Using the HTBI primer set, a first-round RT-PCR was run on the TCR CDR3.

Source: peripheral blood mononuclear cells (PBMCs), taken at new diagnosis, from a patient treated with antithyroid drugs. The sequence was obtained from a man between 18 and 29 years old with Graves disease. This rearrangement joins TRBV20-1 to TRBJ2-3; 8 positions agree with TRBD1. The CDR3 sequence is CSARVFRTGIDTQYF. Here the CDR3 DNA reads TGCAGTGCTAGAGTTTTCCGGACAGGGATCGATACGCAGTATTTT.